This T cell receptor beta chain was captured by sequencing in a study of cytomegalovirus exposure and HLA in healthy donors. Study overall: Earlier sequencing of 150 million to 200 million T cells yielded around 120 million unique TCR beta sequences.

This CDR3 has 17 amino acids. CDR1 LNHNV and CDR2 YYDKDF come from the germline V gene (reference sequence). Trimming cost V 0 bases and J 2 bases; bases outside gene matches: 9. PCR amplification relied on 60 Vbeta primers (plus 13 Jbeta primers). This table comes from immunoSEQ multiplex PCR, and its TCRdb copy is limited to in-frame clones, with some not included. This table has around 160,000 clones, 68% appearing once. The chain combines TRBV15 with TRBJ2-5; 7 bases are shared with TRBD1. The sequenced material came from PBMCs. The receptor was isolated from a man in his forties or fifties in good health and CMV-seronegative. CDR3 in amino acids: CATSRERGTVAQETQYF. The CDR3 coding sequence is TGTGCCACCAGCAGAGAACGAGGGACAGTGGCTCAAGAGACCCAGTACTTC.